This entry is about one T cell receptor (beta chain). The data originate from a study of cytomegalovirus exposure and HLA in healthy donors. V was pared by 8 bases and J by 0 bases, with 5 bases between. CDR1 is SNHLY, CDR2 FYNNEI, per germline. CDR3 length: 13 residues. It was with 60 Vbeta and 13 Jbeta primers that the PCR ran. Clones were read by immunoSEQ multiplex PCR, and TCRdb kept only the in-frame ones, dropping some. The sample carries around 150,000 clones, approximately 80% recorded once. This chain joins TRBV2 and TRBJ2-6; no clear D gene. Sequences were obtained from PBMCs. The receptor's source is a woman aged 45-60 years in good health and CMV-seronegative. Written as DNA, the CDR3 is TGTGCCAGCCGCTACTCTGGGGCCAACGTCCTGACTTTC. Its protein is CASRYSGANVLTF.